Described below is a single T cell receptor beta chain sequence and its context. The CDR3 sequence is 16 residues long. CDR1 is LGHNA and CDR2 is YNFKEQ in the germline V gene. V lost 3 bases and J lost 1; bases outside the gene matches: 4. The data stem from a study of blood T cell repertoires in COVID-19. Study overall: Samples taken during acute and convalescent COVID-19 were collected in the United States, Italy and Spain.

Authors' analysis steps: Amplified reference gene primers provided the basis for estimating nucleated cell counts. Profiled with immunoSEQ multiplex PCR; TCRdb holds only in-frame clones, not every one. The DNA was the basis for D and trimming; V, J and clone size are from that table. The sample has roughly 82,000 clones; 90% are singletons. The TCR was taken from a woman aged 45 to 65 in a cohort sampled during active COVID-19. The rearrangement links TRBV4-2 to TRBJ2-7; the match to TRBD2 covers 12 bases. The sequenced material came from peripheral blood. CDR3 coding DNA: TGTGCCAGCAGCCAGCGGACTAGCGGGAATTCCTACGAGCAGTACTTC. Protein product: CASSQRTSGNSYEQYF.